This section outlines one T cell receptor beta chain sequence together with its context. Its target is unknown. The data were obtained in a study of CD8+ T cells in alopecia areata. Study findings and constraints: Higher clonality than in normal scalp was seen in lesional scalp, especially alopecia totalis/universalis.

Extraction of RNA preceded its reverse transcription into cDNA, which served as the sequencing template. Assay: immunoSEQ multiplex PCR; the TCRdb copy retains only in-frame clones and omits some. The sample includes about 210,000 clones, around two fifths of them seen just once. CDR3 length equals 13 residues. CDR1 is SGDLS and CDR2 is YYNGEE in the germline V gene. Trimming pared 0 bases from V and 9 bases from J, leaving 12 bases between. Treatment of the sample: oral pan-JAK inhibitor, 5-10 mg twice daily. Specimen: CD4+ T cells sorted from blood, collected at roughly week 38, from a patient treated with tofacitinib. The origin of this receptor is a human donor with alopecia areata. V and J are TRBV9 and TRBJ1-1, with D perhaps matching TRBD1 (6 bases). CDR3 bases: TGTGCCAGCAGCGTAGAGGGGCAGGGGAAAGCTTTCTTT. Protein product: CASSVEGQGKAFF.